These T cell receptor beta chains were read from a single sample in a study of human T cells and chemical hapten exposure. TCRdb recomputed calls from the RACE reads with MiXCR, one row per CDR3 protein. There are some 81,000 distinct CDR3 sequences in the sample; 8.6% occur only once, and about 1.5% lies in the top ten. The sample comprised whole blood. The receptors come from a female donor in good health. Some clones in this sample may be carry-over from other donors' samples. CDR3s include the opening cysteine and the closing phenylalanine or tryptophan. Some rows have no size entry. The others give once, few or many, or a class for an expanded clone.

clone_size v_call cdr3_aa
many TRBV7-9 CASSLVRGGGAWNEQFF
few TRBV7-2 CASSSLPAGHPSTDTQYF
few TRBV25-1 CASSEYEQYF
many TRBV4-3 CASSPQREAIRPQRVYTF
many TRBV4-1 CASSGQLRSPLHF
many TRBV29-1 CSVDESDRERWDTQYF
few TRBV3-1 CASSQDPGISSSYNSPLHF
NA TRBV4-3 CASSQALNEDNSPLHF
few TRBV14 CASNDRGRNTEAFF
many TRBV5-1 CASSLGRLTEAFF
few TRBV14 CASSQDFGREETQYF
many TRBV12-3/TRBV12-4 CASSFTGVDSPLHF
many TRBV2 CASSEDRSYGYTF
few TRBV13 CASSLAGGLLGDQFF
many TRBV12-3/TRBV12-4 CASSHHRDGQPQHF
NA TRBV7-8 CASSLGDGRRVSGERGANVLTF
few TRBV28 CASSLLAGGYIQYF
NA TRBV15 CATSRERAGGTDTQYF
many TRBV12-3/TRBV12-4 CASSHRTMNTEAFF
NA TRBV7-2 CASSPRGRVGTDTQYF
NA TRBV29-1 CSVNRGPYQETQYF
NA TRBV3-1 CVSSQPTSEQYF
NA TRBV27 CASSLYRGYTEAFF
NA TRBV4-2 CASSQEGAGDYYEQYF
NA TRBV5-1 CASSSGQGWGEQFF
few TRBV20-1 CSARDPSVNSPEAFF